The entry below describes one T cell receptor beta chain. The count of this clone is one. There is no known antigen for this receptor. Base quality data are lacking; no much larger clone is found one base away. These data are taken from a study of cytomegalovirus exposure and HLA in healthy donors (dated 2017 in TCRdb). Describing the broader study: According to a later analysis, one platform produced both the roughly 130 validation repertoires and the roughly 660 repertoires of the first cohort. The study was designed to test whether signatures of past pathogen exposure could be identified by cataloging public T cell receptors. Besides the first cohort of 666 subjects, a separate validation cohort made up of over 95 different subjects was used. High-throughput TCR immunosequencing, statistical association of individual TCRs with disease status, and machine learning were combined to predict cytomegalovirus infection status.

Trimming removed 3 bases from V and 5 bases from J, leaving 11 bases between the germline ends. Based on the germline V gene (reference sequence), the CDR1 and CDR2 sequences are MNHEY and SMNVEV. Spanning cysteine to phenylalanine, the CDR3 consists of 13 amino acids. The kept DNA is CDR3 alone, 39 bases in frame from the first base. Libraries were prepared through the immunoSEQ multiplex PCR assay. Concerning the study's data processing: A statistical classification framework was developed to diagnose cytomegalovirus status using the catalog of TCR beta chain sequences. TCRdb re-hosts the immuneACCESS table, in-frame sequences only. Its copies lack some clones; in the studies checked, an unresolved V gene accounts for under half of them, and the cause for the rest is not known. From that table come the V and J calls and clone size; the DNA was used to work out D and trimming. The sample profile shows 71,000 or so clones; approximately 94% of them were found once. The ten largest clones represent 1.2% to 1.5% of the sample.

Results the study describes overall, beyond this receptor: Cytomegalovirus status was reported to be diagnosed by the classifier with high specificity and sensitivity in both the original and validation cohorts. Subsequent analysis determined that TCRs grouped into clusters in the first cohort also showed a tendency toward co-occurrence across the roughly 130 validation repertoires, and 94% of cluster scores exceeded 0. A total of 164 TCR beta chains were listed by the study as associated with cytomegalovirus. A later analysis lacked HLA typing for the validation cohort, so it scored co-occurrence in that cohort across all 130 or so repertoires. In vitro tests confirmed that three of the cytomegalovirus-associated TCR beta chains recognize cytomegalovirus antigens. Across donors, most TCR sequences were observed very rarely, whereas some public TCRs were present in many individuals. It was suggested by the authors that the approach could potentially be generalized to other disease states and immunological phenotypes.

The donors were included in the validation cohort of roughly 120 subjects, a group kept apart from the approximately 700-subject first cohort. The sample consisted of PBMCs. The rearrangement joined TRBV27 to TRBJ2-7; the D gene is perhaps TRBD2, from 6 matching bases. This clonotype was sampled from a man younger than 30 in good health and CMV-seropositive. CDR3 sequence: CASSFLGEDEQYF. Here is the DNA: TGTGCCAGCAGTTTCTTAGGGGAGGACGAGCAGTACTTC.